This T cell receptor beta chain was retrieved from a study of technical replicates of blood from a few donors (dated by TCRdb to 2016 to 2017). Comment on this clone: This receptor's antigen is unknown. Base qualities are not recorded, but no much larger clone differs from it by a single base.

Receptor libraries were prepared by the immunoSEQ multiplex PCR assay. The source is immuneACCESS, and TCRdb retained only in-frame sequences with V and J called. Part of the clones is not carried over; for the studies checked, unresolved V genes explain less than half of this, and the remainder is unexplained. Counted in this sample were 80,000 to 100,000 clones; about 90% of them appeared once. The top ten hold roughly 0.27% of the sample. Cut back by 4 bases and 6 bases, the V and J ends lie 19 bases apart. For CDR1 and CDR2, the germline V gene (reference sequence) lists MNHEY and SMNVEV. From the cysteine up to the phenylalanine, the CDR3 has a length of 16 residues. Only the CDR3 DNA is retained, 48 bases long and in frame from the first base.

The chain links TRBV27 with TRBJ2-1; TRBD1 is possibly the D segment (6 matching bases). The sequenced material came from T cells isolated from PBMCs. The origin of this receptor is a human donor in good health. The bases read TGTGCCAGCAGTTCCTGGGGGCCACATACCTCCAATGAGCAGTTCTTC. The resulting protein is CASSSWGPHTSNEQFF.